These 32 T cell receptor beta chains were sequenced from one sample in a study of blood T cell repertoires in COVID-19. Sequencing used immunoSEQ multiplex PCR; TCRdb keeps in-frame clones, though not all of them. The sample yields some 74,000 clones, 65% to 90% seen once. What was sequenced was peripheral blood. The receptors stem from an elderly man with acute or convalescent COVID-19.

This chain connects TRBV6-5 to TRBJ2-5; possible D gene TRBD1, 5 bases. The CDR3 is 14 residues long. CDR1 is MNHEY, CDR2 SVGAGI, per germline. Trimming removed 2 bases at V and 4 bases at J, with 11 bases between. DNA of the CDR3: TGTGCCAGCAGTTACCAAGACAGTTCAGAGACCCAGTACTTC. Its protein product is CASSYQDSSETQYF.

The CDR3 DNA follows: TGTGCCAGCAGTTTATTCCAGGGGGCAGTGCGGACTGAAGCTTTCTTT. As protein: CASSLFQGAVRTEAFF. The gene calls are TRBV27 and TRBJ1-1, with TRBD1 matching over 8 bases. CDR3 length: 16 amino acids. V was pared by 1 base and J by 5 bases, with 9 bases of the junction left unmatched. Germline CDR1 MNHEY, CDR2 SMNVEV (reference sequence).

The chain employs TRBV5-1 and TRBJ2-3; 9 bases match TRBD1. The germline V gene has CDR1 SGHRS and CDR2 YFSETQ. This CDR3 spans 16 amino acids. With 2 bases clipped from V and 0 bases from J, the junction kept 4 bases outside the gene matches. The CDR3 coding sequence is TGCGCCAGCAGCTTCGGACAGGGGCCGAGCACAGATACGCAGTATTTT. Translation: CASSFGQGPSTDTQYF.

The chain employs TRBV18 and TRBJ1-1; no clear D. CDR3 length: 14 residues. The V end lost 2 bases, the J end lost 3 bases, and 10 bases lay between the germline ends. Per the germline V gene, CDR1 is KGHSH and CDR2 is LQKENI. CDR3 in DNA: TGTGCCAGCTCACCAGTCGGGAGGGACACTGAAGCTTTCTTT. Protein product: CASSPVGRDTEAFF.

The chain joins TRBV11-2 to TRBJ1-1, with TRBD1 matching 9 bases. CDR3 length: 16 amino acids. Losses at the gene ends were 0 bases for V and 5 bases for J; bases not matched to a gene: 7. The germline CDR1 and CDR2 sequences are SGHAT and FQNNGV. The DNA for the CDR3 is TGTGCCAGCAGCTTAGATGGACAGGGGATTCTTACTGAAGCTTTCTTT. This encodes CASSLDGQGILTEAFF.

The V gene is TRBV5-6, the J gene TRBJ1-1; D is possibly TRBD1 (6 bases). CDR1 and CDR2 (germline): SGHDT, YYEEEE. Trimming took 9 bases from V and 4 from J, leaving 19 bases between them. This CDR3 contains 14 residues. The CDR3 DNA is TGTGCCACCACTCTCTACGGGGGGGCCACTGAAGCTTTCTTT. Translating gives CATTLYGGATEAFF. The complete variable domain, with remaining parts taken from reference TRBV5-6 and TRBJ1-1, reads DAGVTQSPTHLIKTRGQQVTLRCSPKSGHDTVSWYQQALGQGPQFIFQYYEEEERQRGNFPDRFSGHQFPNYSSELNVNALLLGDSALYLCATTLYGGATEAFFGQGTRLTVV.

The CDR3 loop reads CASSIRETGVPYEQYF. The CDR3, as DNA: TGTGCCAGTAGTATACGAGAGACAGGGGTACCCTACGAGCAGTACTTC. This chain links TRBV19 with TRBJ2-7; 8 nucleotides line up with TRBD1. V lost 2 bases, J lost 2 bases, and 8 bases stayed unmatched. This CDR3 has 16 amino acids. Germline CDR1 LNHDA, CDR2 SQIVND (reference sequence).

The V and J genes are TRBV5-1 and TRBJ1-3, with 7 bases that match TRBD1. The CDR3 loop spans 14 amino acids. Unmatched junction bases numbered 5, after V lost 4 bases and J lost 4 bases. The germline V gene encodes CDR1 SGHRS and CDR2 YFSETQ. Here the CDR3 DNA reads TGCGCCAGCAGCGGGGGACAGCCGGGAAACACCATATATTTT. Translating gives CASSGGQPGNTIYF. The entire variable domain, with the rest obtained from reference TRBV5-1 and TRBJ1-3, is as follows: KAGVTQTPRYLIKTRGQQVTLSCSPISGHRSVSWYQQTPGQGLQFLFEYFSETQRNKGNFPGRFSGRQFSNSRSEMNVSTLELGDSALYLCASSGGQPGNTIYFGEGSWLTVV.

V is TRBV4-3 and J is TRBJ1-6; 9 bases match TRBD1. Germline V gene lookup returns CDR1 LGHNA and CDR2 YSLEER. V trimming: 3 bases; J trimming: 0 bases; junction bases outside the gene matches: 6. The CDR3 is made up of 18 amino acids. The CDR3 reads CASSQGQGHSSYNSPLHF. The CDR3 nucleotides read TGCGCCAGCAGCCAGGGACAGGGTCACAGCTCCTATAATTCACCCCTCCACTTT.

V is TRBV25-1 and J is TRBJ2-3; TRBD2 matches 12 bases. V was pared by 5 bases and J by 6 bases, with 6 bases of the junction left unmatched. CDR1 is MGHDK, CDR2 SYGVNS, per germline. The CDR3 is 15 amino acids. The CDR3 loop is CASSTTSGGFDTQYF. The CDR3, as DNA: TGTGCCAGCAGTACCACTAGCGGGGGGTTCGATACGCAGTATTTT.

J is TRBJ1-5 and V is TRBV30; tentative D call: TRBD1 (5 bases). With 3 bases removed from V and 5 bases from J, the gap between germline ends came to 11 bases. Germline CDR1 and CDR2: GTSNPN and SVGIG (reference sequence). The CDR3 loop spans 13 amino acids. The CDR3 region has the DNA TGTGCCTGGAGCCGGGGGGGGGATCAGCCCCAGCATTTT. It codes for CAWSRGGDQPQHF.

The gene calls are TRBV28 and TRBJ1-5, with D perhaps TRBD1 (5 bases). Germline-derived CDR1 and CDR2 are MDHEN and SYDVKM. The CDR3 length is 14 residues. The V end lost 5 bases, the J end lost 3 bases, and 11 bases lay between the germline ends. The CDR3 DNA follows: TGTGCCAGCAGTCTTACAGGTGTCAATCAGCCCCAGCATTTT. Translating it yields CASSLTGVNQPQHF.

V gene TRBV12-5 combines with J gene TRBJ1-1; 7 nucleotides line up with TRBD1. V was clipped by 6 bases and J by 0 bases; unmatched bases: 10. CDR1 is LGHNT, CDR2 FRNRAP, per germline. This CDR3 has 16 amino acids. The DNA of the CDR3 is TGTGCTAGTGGCCGCACCGGGGACAGCCTGAACACTGAAGCTTTCTTT. Residues: CASGRTGDSLNTEAFF.

A single count supports this clone. The V call is TRBV6-5, the J call TRBJ2-7; D is possibly TRBD2 (6 bases). This CDR3 region has 13 residues. Trimming pared 2 bases from V and 5 bases from J, leaving 10 bases between. Germline values: CDR1 MNHEY, CDR2 SVGAGI. The chain's CDR3 is CASSYGLANEQYF. The CDR3, as DNA: TGTGCCAGCAGTTACGGGCTAGCGAACGAGCAGTACTTC.

The gene calls are TRBV9 and TRBJ1-3; the D is unclear. The CDR3 runs 14 residues. The V end lost 0 bases, the J end lost 4 bases, and 8 bases lay between the germline ends. From germline, CDR1 is SGDLS and CDR2 YYNGEE. The CDR3 DNA follows: TGTGCCAGCAGCGTAGGCGATTGGGGAAACACCATATATTTT. This translates into CASSVGDWGNTIYF.

This clone was observed a few times. The chain couples TRBV11-3 to TRBJ2-1; 10 bases align to TRBD2. Germline assignment: CDR1 SGHNT and CDR2 YENEEA. Germline trimming cut 6 bases from V and 0 bases from J; bases unmatched to any gene: 5. The CDR3 is 16 amino acids. CDR3 nucleotide sequence: TGTGCCAGCAGTTCAAGACTAGCGGGCTCCTACAATGAGCAGTTCTTC. It codes for CASSSRLAGSYNEQFF.

This chain links TRBV18 with TRBJ1-1; 8 bases match TRBD1. Germline assignment: CDR1 KGHSH and CDR2 LQKENI. The CDR3 spans 13 residues. Trimming cost V 8 bases and J 0 bases; bases outside gene matches: 2. The chain's CDR3 is CASGQGLNTEAFF. CDR3 DNA: TGTGCCAGCGGACAGGGATTGAACACTGAAGCTTTCTTT.

This clone was seen only a few times. The rearrangement uses TRBV5-6 and TRBJ2-7; TRBD1 agrees at 8 bases. The V segment lost 0 bases and the J segment 5 bases; nucleotides outside the gene matches: 1. This CDR3 region has 13 residues. Germline V gene sequence: CDR1 SGHDT, CDR2 YYEEEE. DNA of the CDR3: TGTGCCAGCAGCTTGGGGACAGGGCACGAGCAGTACTTC. This sequence encodes CASSLGTGHEQYF.

The chain couples TRBV28 to TRBJ1-5, with D possibly being TRBD1 (6 bases). The CDR3 has 12 amino acids. The V end lost 5 bases, the J end lost 7 bases, and 9 bases lay between the germline ends. Germline assignment: CDR1 MDHEN and CDR2 SYDVKM. This CDR3 is CASSLQGQPQHF. The CDR3 coding sequence is TGTGCCAGCAGTCTACAGGGACAGCCCCAGCATTTT.

The chain links TRBV28 to TRBJ1-2; no reliable D call. Germline CDR1 and CDR2: MDHEN and SYDVKM. Trimming pared 5 bases from V and 4 bases from J, leaving 14 bases between. CDR3 length equals 14 residues. CDR3 sequence (DNA): TGTGCCAGCAGTGAGAAGAGTGCCCTCTATGGCTACACCTTC. Protein sequence: CASSEKSALYGYTF.

Here the CDR3 DNA reads TGTGCCACCAGTGATGTTACGGGACAGGGAGACACCGGGGAGCTGTTTTTT. Translating it yields CATSDVTGQGDTGELFF. V is TRBV24-1 and J is TRBJ2-2; 9 nucleotides align to TRBD1. The ends lost 3 bases at V and 3 bases at J; junction bases unmatched: 7. This CDR3 contains 17 residues. The germline V gene encodes CDR1 KGHDR and CDR2 SFDVKD.

The chain joins TRBV2 to TRBJ2-7, with D possibly being TRBD1 (5 bases). CDR1 and CDR2 from the germline V gene are SNHLY and FYNNEI. The CDR3 covers 14 residues. V dropped 8 bases and J dropped 2 bases, with 16 bases sitting between them. This CDR3 reads CASLGLPYTYEQYF. CDR3 DNA sequence: TGTGCCAGCCTGGGGCTCCCATATACCTACGAGCAGTACTTC.

The chain has TRBV19 and TRBJ1-2; 8 bases are a match to TRBD1. With V trimmed by 5 bases and J by 6 bases, 14 bases remained unmatched. Germline-derived CDR1 and CDR2 are LNHDA and SQIVND (reference sequence). This CDR3 has 16 amino acids. This chain's CDR3 is CASSLGTGFTGNGYTF. Written as DNA, the CDR3 is TGTGCCAGTAGTCTAGGGACAGGTTTCACGGGGAATGGCTACACCTTC.

V usage is TRBV11-2 and J usage is TRBJ2-1; D is undetermined. CDR1 SGHAT and CDR2 FQNNGV come from the germline V gene. The CDR3 extends over 15 amino acids. V was shortened by 2 bases and J by 8 bases, with 16 bases between the two germline ends. This CDR3 is CASSLRGTIGHEQFF. CDR3 nucleotide sequence: TGTGCCAGCAGCTTACGCGGCACTATTGGCCATGAGCAGTTCTTC. Based on the CDR3 plus reference TRBV11-2 and TRBJ2-1, the full variable domain is EAGVAQSPRYKIIEKRQSVAFWCNPISGHATLYWYQQILGQGPKLLIQFQNNGVVDDSQLPKDRFSAERLKGVDSTLKIQPAKLEDSAVYLCASSLRGTIGHEQFFGPGTRLTVL.

The V and J genes are TRBV4-3 and TRBJ2-5; 9 bases fit TRBD2. The length of the CDR3 is 16 residues. Germline trimming cut 4 bases from V and 3 bases from J; bases unmatched to any gene: 9. Germline lookup yields CDR1 LGHNA and CDR2 YSLEER. In DNA form, the CDR3 reads TGCGCCAGCAGCCCCGGAGTGGTAGCGGGAGAAGAGACCCAGTACTTC. Translated, it gives CASSPGVVAGEETQYF.

The gene calls are TRBV4-3 and TRBJ2-2; 13 nucleotides match TRBD2. V dropped 0 bases and J dropped 3; count of bases not matched to a gene: 4. Germline lookup yields CDR1 LGHNA and CDR2 YSLEER. The CDR3 has 18 residues. The CDR3 nucleotides read TGCGCCAGCAGCCAAGAGGGACTAGCGGGGAGCTACACCGGGGAGCTGTTTTTT. The encoded protein is CASSQEGLAGSYTGELFF.

This rearrangement joins TRBV5-1 to TRBJ1-1, with a tentative D call TRBD1 (6 bases). This CDR3 is 16 amino acids long. The germline V gene encodes CDR1 SGHRS and CDR2 YFSETQ. The V end was cut by 3 bases, the J end by 2 bases, with 17 bases between. The CDR3 region is CASSSQGFGTNTEAFF. The CDR3 DNA is TGCGCCAGCAGCTCCCAGGGGTTTGGAACCAACACTGAAGCTTTCTTT. Using reference TRBV5-1 and TRBJ1-1 for the parts outside the CDR3, the full variable domain is KAGVTQTPRYLIKTRGQQVTLSCSPISGHRSVSWYQQTPGQGLQFLFEYFSETQRNKGNFPGRFSGRQFSNSRSEMNVSTLELGDSALYLCASSSQGFGTNTEAFFGQGTRLTVV.

This chain joins TRBV11-2 and TRBJ2-1; D call uncertain. Germline V lookup: CDR1 SGHAT, CDR2 FQNNGV. This CDR3 is built from 16 residues. Trimming took 0 bases from V and 6 from J, leaving 15 bases between them. CDR3: CASSLEFFGHLNEQFF. CDR3 nucleotide sequence: TGTGCCAGCAGCTTAGAATTCTTTGGGCACCTCAATGAGCAGTTCTTC. Complete variable domain (other parts from reference TRBV11-2 and TRBJ2-1): EAGVAQSPRYKIIEKRQSVAFWCNPISGHATLYWYQQILGQGPKLLIQFQNNGVVDDSQLPKDRFSAERLKGVDSTLKIQPAKLEDSAVYLCASSLEFFGHLNEQFFGPGTRLTVL.

The rearrangement joins TRBV7-3 to TRBJ2-1, with TRBD1 matching over 9 bases. The trim removed 2 bases at V and 2 bases at J, leaving 1 base unmatched. CDR3 length equals 15 residues. Germline-derived CDR1 and CDR2 are SGHTA and FQGTGA. CDR3 in DNA: TGTGCCAGCAGCTTAGACAGGGGGGCCTACAATGAGCAGTTCTTC. It specifies CASSLDRGAYNEQFF.

The CDR3 here is CASSLRQGEGYTF. The DNA for the CDR3 is TGTGCCAGCTCACTACGACAGGGGGAAGGCTACACCTTC. This chain connects TRBV18 to TRBJ1-2, with 9 bases aligning to TRBD1. The germline V gene has CDR1 KGHSH and CDR2 LQKENI. The J segment lost 8 bases and the V segment lost 4 bases, leaving 5 bases of the junction unmatched. This CDR3 is 13 amino acids long.

The chain links TRBV19 to TRBJ1-1; TRBD1 might be the D (6 bases). The germline V gene encodes CDR1 LNHDA and CDR2 SQIVND (reference sequence). Trimming took off 8 bases at V and 1 base at J, with 14 bases between the two ends. The CDR3 length is 14 residues. CDR3 in DNA: TGTGCCAGTCTCCCCCCGGACAGGAACACTGAAGCTTTCTTT. Translated: CASLPPDRNTEAFF.

This clone was seen only once. V is TRBV10-3 and J is TRBJ2-1; 8 bases agree with TRBD1. CDR3 length equals 14 residues. The V gene's germline CDR1 is ENHRY and CDR2 SYGVKD. V was clipped by 6 bases and J by 2 bases; unmatched bases: 3. CDR3 in amino acids: CAIRQGETYNEQFF. The CDR3 bases are TGTGCCATCAGACAGGGGGAGACCTACAATGAGCAGTTCTTC.